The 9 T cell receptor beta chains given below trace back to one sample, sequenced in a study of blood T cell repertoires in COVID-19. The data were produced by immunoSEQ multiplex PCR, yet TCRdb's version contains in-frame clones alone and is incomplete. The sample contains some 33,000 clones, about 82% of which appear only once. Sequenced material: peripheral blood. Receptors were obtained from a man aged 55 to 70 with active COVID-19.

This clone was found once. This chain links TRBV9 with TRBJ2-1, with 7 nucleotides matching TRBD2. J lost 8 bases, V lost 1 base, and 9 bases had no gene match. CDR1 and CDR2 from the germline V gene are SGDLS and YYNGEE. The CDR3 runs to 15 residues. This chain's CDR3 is CASSVSGRGADEQFF. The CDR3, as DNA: TGTGCCAGCAGCGTAAGTGGGAGGGGAGCGGATGAGCAGTTCTTC.

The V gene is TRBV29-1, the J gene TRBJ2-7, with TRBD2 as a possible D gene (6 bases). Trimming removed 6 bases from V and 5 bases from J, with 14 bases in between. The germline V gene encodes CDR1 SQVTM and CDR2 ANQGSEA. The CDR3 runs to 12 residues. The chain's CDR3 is CSVGTGLHEQYF. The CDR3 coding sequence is TGCAGCGTAGGGACGGGACTCCACGAGCAGTACTTC.

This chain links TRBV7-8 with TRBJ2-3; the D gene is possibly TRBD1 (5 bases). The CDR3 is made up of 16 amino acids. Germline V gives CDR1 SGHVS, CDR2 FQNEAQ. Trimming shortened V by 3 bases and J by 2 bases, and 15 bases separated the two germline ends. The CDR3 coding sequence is TGTGCCAGCAGCTTGGGGCAGGGAATCCCCACAGATACGCAGTATTTT. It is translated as CASSLGQGIPTDTQYF.

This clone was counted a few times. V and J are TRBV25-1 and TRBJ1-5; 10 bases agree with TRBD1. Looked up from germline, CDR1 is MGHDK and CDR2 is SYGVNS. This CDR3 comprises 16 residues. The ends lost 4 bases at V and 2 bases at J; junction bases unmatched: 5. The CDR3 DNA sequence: TGTGCCAGCAGTGGACAGGGGGCGCGCGGCAATCAGCCCCAGCATTTT. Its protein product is CASSGQGARGNQPQHF.

The CDR3 DNA follows: TGTGCCAGCAGACCCTTGGGACAGGGATACAATGAGCAGTTCTTC. It is translated as CASRPLGQGYNEQFF. The rearrangement links TRBV28 to TRBJ2-1; the match to TRBD1 covers 9 bases. J lost 4 bases, V lost 6 bases, and 7 bases had no gene match. Germline V gene sequence: CDR1 MDHEN, CDR2 SYDVKM. This CDR3 has 15 residues.

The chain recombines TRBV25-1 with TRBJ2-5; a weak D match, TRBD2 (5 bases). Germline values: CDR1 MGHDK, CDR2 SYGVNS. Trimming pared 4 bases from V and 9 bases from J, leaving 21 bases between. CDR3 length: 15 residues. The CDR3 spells CASSVTGGLAGAQYF. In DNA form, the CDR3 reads TGTGCCAGCAGTGTGACTGGCGGGCTGGCCGGGGCCCAGTACTTC.

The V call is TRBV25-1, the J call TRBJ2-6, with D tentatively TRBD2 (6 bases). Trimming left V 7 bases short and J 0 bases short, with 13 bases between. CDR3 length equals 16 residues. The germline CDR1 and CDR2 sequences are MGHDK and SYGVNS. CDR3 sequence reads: CASMFAGSSGANVLTF. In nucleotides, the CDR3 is TGTGCCAGCATGTTCGCGGGGAGCTCTGGGGCCAACGTCCTGACTTTC.

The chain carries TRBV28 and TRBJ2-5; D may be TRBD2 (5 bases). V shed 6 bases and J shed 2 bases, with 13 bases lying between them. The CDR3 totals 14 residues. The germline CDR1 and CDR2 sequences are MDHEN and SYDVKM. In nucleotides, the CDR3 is TGTGCCAGCAGACTATCCCCGGGGCAAGAGACCCAGTACTTC. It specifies CASRLSPGQETQYF.

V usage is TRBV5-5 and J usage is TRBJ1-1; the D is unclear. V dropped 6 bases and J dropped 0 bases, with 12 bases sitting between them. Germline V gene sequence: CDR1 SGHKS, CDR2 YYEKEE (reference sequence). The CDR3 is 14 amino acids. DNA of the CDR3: TGTGCCAGCATGGAACAGCTCTTGAACACTGAAGCTTTCTTT. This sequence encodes CASMEQLLNTEAFF.